Listed below are T cell receptor beta chains from one sample, sequenced in a study of cytomegalovirus exposure and HLA in healthy donors. Produced via immunoSEQ multiplex PCR; TCRdb's table is partial and in-frame only. The sample holds 100,000 or so clones, roughly 82% seen once. Specimen: PBMCs. These receptors all come from a man aged 25 to 45 in good health and CMV-seropositive. Each CDR3 is given without its conserved first and last residue. The D gene is left open where the match is weak. The size entry is marked missing in some rows and otherwise reads once, few, many or a size class.

clone size	D gene	V gene	J gene	CDR3 protein
.	.	TRBV14	TRBJ2-4	ASSQGGVLAKNIQY
few	.	TRBV4-2	TRBJ2-2	ASSQDWTTGGELF
.	TRBD1	TRBV6-5	TRBJ1-2	ASRASTGGGYGYT
.	.	TRBV28	TRBJ2-3	ASSLQGRTTDTQY
many	.	TRBV5-5	TRBJ2-5	ASSLDATPAETQY
few	TRBD1	TRBV28	TRBJ1-2	ATSGTGIASGYT
.	.	TRBV19	TRBJ2-2	ASRETGRRTGELF
.	.	TRBV27	TRBJ2-7	ASSPARTGAYEQY
few	.	TRBV4-3	TRBJ1-4	ASSQDPRGDEKLF
.	.	TRBV9	TRBJ1-2	ASSYRTGNYGYT
.	.	TRBV30	TRBJ1-1	AWRGGVEAF
.	.	TRBV7-8	TRBJ2-1	ATSRGRNEQF
.	TRBD1	TRBV9	TRBJ2-5	ASSPRTGQETQY
.	TRBD2	TRBV7-2	TRBJ2-1	ASSPLAGGSYNEQF
.	.	TRBV5-1	TRBJ1-5	ASSQEGRWDQPQH
.	.	TRBV7-2	TRBJ2-7	ASSGTIFYEQY
.	TRBD1	TRBV5-1	TRBJ2-1	ASSLLPSSGQGFNEQF
.	.	TRBV27	TRBJ2-1	ASSFVSQVNEQF
.	.	TRBV6-1	TRBJ1-4	ASSDGGANEKLF
.	.	TRBV6-5	TRBJ2-2	ASSYPGGGTGELF